Listed below are T cell receptor beta chains from one sample, sequenced in a study of blood T cell repertoires in COVID-19. Repertoires were generated with immunoSEQ multiplex PCR, while TCRdb's copy carries only in-frame clones and drops some. The sample records some 100,000 clones, about 90% being singletons. The sequenced sample was peripheral blood. Receptors were obtained from a man in his sixties or seventies who had recovered from COVID-19. Each CDR3 is given with its conserved first and last residue. The D gene is left open where the match is weak. The size field is filled for only some rows; it gives once, few, many or a size class.

>TRBJ2-1|many|TRBV5-1|TRBD2|16
TGCGCCAGCAGCAGTAGCGGGAGTGCCTACTACAATGAGCAGTTCTTC
CASSSSGSAYYNEQFF
>TRBJ2-3|NA|TRBV9|NA|16
TGTGCCAGCAGCCCGGGGTGGGGTGCTAGCACAGATACGCAGTATTTT
CASSPGWGASTDTQYF
>TRBJ2-7|NA|TRBV7-9|TRBD1|17
TGTGCCAGCAGCTTATTCCCGACAGGGAGCAGCTCCTACGAGCAGTACTTC
CASSLFPTGSSSYEQYF
>TRBJ1-2|NA|TRBV18|NA|13
TGTGCCAGCTCACCAGACAGCCTCTATGGCTACACCTTC
CASSPDSLYGYTF
>TRBJ2-1|once|TRBV5-4|NA|16
TGTGCCAGCACCTTACGGGACGGGAGCTCCTACAATGAGCAGTTCTTC
CASTLRDGSSYNEQFF
>TRBJ2-5|NA|TRBV6-5|NA|13
TGTGCCAGCAGCCCGGGGACTGGTGAGACCCAGTACTTC
CASSPGTGETQYF
>TRBJ1-1|NA|TRBV2|NA|11
TGTGCCAGCAGTGAATCAGGCGAAGCTTTCTTT
CASSESGEAFF
>TRBJ2-7|NA|TRBV2|TRBD2|16
TGTGCCAGCAGCGAAGAACTAGCGGAAAGCTCCTACGAGCAGTACTTC
CASSEELAESSYEQYF
>TRBJ1-5|NA|TRBV15|NA|14
TGTGCCACCAGCAGGCGGGGGGTGAATCAGCCCCAGCATTTT
CATSRRGVNQPQHF
>TRBJ1-2|NA|TRBV6-2/TRBV6-3|NA|12
TGTGCCAGCAGTTACGGGGACTGGGGCTACACCTTC
CASSYGDWGYTF
>TRBJ2-3|NA|TRBV2|TRBD1|17
TGTGCCAGCAGTGAACTCCCCGACAGGGGTAGCACAGATACGCAGTATTTT
CASSELPDRGSTDTQYF
>TRBJ2-2|NA|TRBV7-7|TRBD1|15
TGTGCCAGCAGCCTAGGGACAGGGAACACCGGGGAGCTGTTTTTT
CASSLGTGNTGELFF
>TRBJ1-1|NA|TRBV28|TRBD1|14
TGTGCCAGCAGTTTAACAGGGGGGAGAACTGAAGCTTTCTTT
CASSLTGGRTEAFF